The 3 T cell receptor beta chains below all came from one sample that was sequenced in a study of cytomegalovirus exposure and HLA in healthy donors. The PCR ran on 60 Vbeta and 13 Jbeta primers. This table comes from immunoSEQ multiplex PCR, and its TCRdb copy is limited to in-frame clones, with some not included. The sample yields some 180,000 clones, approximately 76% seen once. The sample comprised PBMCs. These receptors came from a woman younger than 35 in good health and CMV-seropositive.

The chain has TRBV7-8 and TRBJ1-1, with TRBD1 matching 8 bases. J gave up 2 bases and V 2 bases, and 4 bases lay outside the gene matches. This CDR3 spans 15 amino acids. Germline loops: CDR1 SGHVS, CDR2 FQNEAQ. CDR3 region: CASSLQGARNTEAFF. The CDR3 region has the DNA TGTGCCAGCAGCTTACAGGGGGCGAGAAACACTGAAGCTTTCTTT.

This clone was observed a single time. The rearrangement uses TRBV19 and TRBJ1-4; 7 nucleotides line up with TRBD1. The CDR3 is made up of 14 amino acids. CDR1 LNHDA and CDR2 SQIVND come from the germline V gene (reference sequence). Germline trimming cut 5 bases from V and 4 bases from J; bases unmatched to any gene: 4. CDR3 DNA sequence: TGTGCCAGTAGTTCGGACAGGATTAATGAAAAACTGTTTTTT. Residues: CASSSDRINEKLFF.

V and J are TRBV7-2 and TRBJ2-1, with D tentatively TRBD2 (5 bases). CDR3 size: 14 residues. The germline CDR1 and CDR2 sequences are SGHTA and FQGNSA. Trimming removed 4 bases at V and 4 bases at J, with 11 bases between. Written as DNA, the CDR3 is TGTGCCAGCAGCTCATCTAGCACTTACAATGAGCAGTTCTTC. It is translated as CASSSSSTYNEQFF. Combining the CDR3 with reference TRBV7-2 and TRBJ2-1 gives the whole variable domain GAGVSQSPSNKVTEKGKDVELRCDPISGHTALYWYRQSLGQGLEFLIYFQGNSAPDKSGLPSDRFSAERTGGSVSTLTIQRTQQEDSAVYLCASSSSSTYNEQFFGPGTRLTVL.